This T cell receptor (beta chain) stems from a study of blood T cells in healthy people across ages. Next came a second PCR, run for about 7 to 12 cycles, which used a sample-barcoded 5' primer along with a J-beta primer mix. TCRdb used MiXCR to reprocess the 5' RACE reads, holding one entry per CDR3 protein. There are approximately 850,000 distinct CDR3 sequences in the sample; around two fifths occur only once, and around 21% lies in the top ten. As concerns this clonotype: An end of the junction does not agree with germline; a read error may underlie this.

The CDR3 loop spans 15 amino acids. Germline-derived CDR1 and CDR2 are LNHNV and YYDKDF (reference sequence). Sequencing input: blood. V gene TRBV15 combines with J gene TRBJ1-1; D may be TRBD1 (5 bases). The receptor was isolated from a man in his sixties in good health. CDR3 DNA sequence: TGTACCACCAGCAAAAACCAGGGTCGGGGCACTGAAGCTTTCTTT. This gives the protein CTTSKNQGRGTEAFF. The variable domain in full, with the rest retrieved from reference TRBV15 and TRBJ1-1, is DAMVIQNPRYQVTQFGKPVTLSCSQTLNHNVMYWYQQKSSQAPKLLFHYYDKDFNNEADTPDNFQSRRPNTSFCFLDIRSPGLGDTAMYLCTTSKNQGRGTEAFFGQGTRLTVV.